The text below deals with one T cell receptor (beta chain). Its antigen is as yet unknown. The source of the sample is a study of lymphopenia after photon versus proton radiotherapy. Profiled with immunoSEQ multiplex PCR; TCRdb holds only in-frame clones, not every one. The data contain roughly 76,000 clones, around 93% of them singletons. Findings and caveats of the study: Larger post-nadir TCR diversity loss correlated inversely with survival in deceased patients.

The trim removed 6 bases at V and 3 bases at J, leaving 17 bases unmatched. In germline, CDR1 is MNHEY, CDR2 SMNVEV (reference sequence). The CDR3 extends over 20 amino acids. The chain couples TRBV27 to TRBJ2-3, with TRBD2 identical over 14 bases. This sample comprised peripheral blood, obtained from a patient treated with photon-based radiotherapy. This receptor was identified in a woman aged 40 to 50 with cholangiocarcinoma. CDR3 region: CASSHYKVLTSGRATDTQYF. The CDR3 DNA is TGTGCCAGCAGCCATTACAAGGTTTTGACTAGCGGGAGGGCTACAGATACGCAGTATTTT.